The next 26 T cell receptor beta chains were all read from a single sample in a study of blood T cell repertoires in COVID-19. TCRdb's copy holds only in-frame clones and misses some; the assay was immunoSEQ multiplex PCR. Of 350,000 to 450,000 clones listed, 85% to 90% are singletons. Sequencing input: PBMCs or T cells enriched from blood (not recorded which). These receptors all come from a man aged 25-45 years who had recovered from COVID-19.

The J gene is TRBJ2-3, the V gene TRBV18; D call uncertain. The CDR3 is 15 residues long. CDR1 is KGHSH, CDR2 LQKENI, per germline. Trimming left V 2 bases short and J 2 bases short, with 11 bases between. This chain's CDR3 is CASSPFAKITDTQYF. CDR3 nucleotide sequence: TGTGCCAGCTCACCATTCGCGAAGATCACAGATACGCAGTATTTT.

The rearrangement joins TRBV30 to TRBJ2-3, with D perhaps TRBD2 (6 bases). CDR1 is GTSNPN and CDR2 is SVGIG in the germline V gene (reference sequence). V dropped 4 bases and J dropped 4 bases, with 9 bases sitting between them. The CDR3 is 12 amino acids. DNA of the CDR3: TGTGCCTGGACCGGGGGAGCAGATACGCAGTATTTT. It translates to CAWTGGADTQYF. The full variable domain, with the rest looked up from reference TRBV30 and TRBJ2-3, is SQTIHQWPATLVQPVGSPLSLECTVEGTSNPNLYWYRQAAGRGLQLLFYSVGIGQISSEVPQNLSASRPQDRQFILSSKKLLLSDSGFYLCAWTGGADTQYFGPGTRLTVL.

This rearrangement joins TRBV4-1 to TRBJ2-7, with TRBD2 identical over 9 bases. CDR3 length: 15 amino acids. The V gene end was trimmed by 1 base and the J gene end by 4 bases; junction bases not matched to a gene: 5. Germline CDR1 MGHRA, CDR2 YSYEKL. CDR3 amino acids: CASSQGVAGVYEQYF. In nucleotides, the CDR3 is TGCGCCAGCAGCCAAGGGGTAGCGGGGGTGTACGAGCAGTACTTC.

The rearrangement joins TRBV5-5 to TRBJ2-1, with D uncertain. This CDR3 is built from 11 residues. The ends were cut back, 4 bases at V and 10 bases at J, with 9 bases in the middle. Germline V gene sequence: CDR1 SGHKS, CDR2 YYEKEE (reference sequence). This CDR3 reads CASSPLREQFF. The DNA for the CDR3 is TGTGCCAGCAGCCCCCTCAGGGAGCAGTTCTTC. The full variable domain, its missing parts supplied by reference TRBV5-5 and TRBJ2-1, is DAGVTQSPTHLIKTRGQQVTLRCSPISGHKSVSWYQQVLGQGPQFIFQYYEKEERGRGNFPDRFSARQFPNYSSELNVNALLLGDSALYLCASSPLREQFFGPGTRLTVL.

The rearrangement uses TRBV5-5 and TRBJ2-1; 10 positions agree with TRBD2. The CDR3 is 15 amino acids. CDR1 is SGHKS, CDR2 YYEKEE, per germline (reference sequence). V lost 0 bases, J lost 8 bases, and 5 bases stayed unmatched. The CDR3: CASSLAGLATHEQFF. The CDR3 coding sequence is TGTGCCAGCAGCTTGGCGGGACTAGCGACGCATGAGCAGTTCTTC.

The rearrangement links TRBV5-8 to TRBJ2-1, with 16 bases that match TRBD2. J lost 12 bases, V lost 2 bases, and 5 bases had no gene match. This CDR3 comprises 15 residues. Germline CDR1 and CDR2: SGHTS and YDEGEE. The CDR3: CASSFGTSGRAGQFF. CDR3 coding DNA: TGTGCCAGCAGCTTCGGGACTAGCGGGAGGGCCGGGCAGTTCTTC.

The chain links TRBV7-8 to TRBJ1-1; D gene uncertain. Germline V gives CDR1 SGHVS, CDR2 FQNEAQ. CDR3 length equals 13 residues. Trimming shortened V by 1 base and J by 7 bases, and 10 bases separated the two germline ends. In DNA, the CDR3 is TGTGCCAGCAGCTTAGGAGGGCACCTTGAAGCTTTCTTT. The encoded protein is CASSLGGHLEAFF.

The chain combines TRBV19 with TRBJ1-2; D is unresolved. The CDR3 has 15 amino acids. Germline V gene lookup returns CDR1 LNHDA and CDR2 SQIVND (reference sequence). V lost 1 base and J lost 7, with 16 bases in between. CDR3 amino acids: CASSIASGEGAGYTF. The CDR3 bases are TGTGCCAGTAGTATAGCCTCAGGAGAGGGCGCTGGCTACACCTTC. Full variable domain (outside the CDR3, taken from reference TRBV19 and TRBJ1-2): DGGITQSPKYLFRKEGQNVTLSCEQNLNHDAMYWYRQDPGQGLRLIYYSQIVNDFQKGDIAEGYSVSREKKESFPLTVTSAQKNPTAFYLCASSIASGEGAGYTFGSGTRLTVV.

The chain employs TRBV23-1 and TRBJ1-1; 9 bases map to TRBD1. TRBV23-1 is placed among ORFs of uncertain function. V gave up 4 bases and J gave up 4 bases; unmatched junction bases: 10. The CDR3 has 16 residues. DNA for the CDR3: TGCGCCAGCAGTCGCGACCAGACAGGGGGTAGCACTGAAGCTTTCTTT. It yields the protein CASSRDQTGGSTEAFF.

V gene TRBV3-1 (or the pseudogene TRBV3-2) combines with J gene TRBJ2-7; 7 bases line up with TRBD1. CDR1 is LGHDT and CDR2 is YNNKEL in the germline V gene (reference sequence). CDR3 length: 14 amino acids. Trimming removed 2 bases from V and 3 bases from J; junction bases left unmatched: 4. CDR3 sequence: CASSQQRDSYEQYF. The DNA of the CDR3 is TGTGCCAGCAGCCAACAAAGGGACAGCTACGAGCAGTACTTC.

V and J are TRBV29-1 and TRBJ2-7, with 9 bases matching TRBD2. The germline V gene encodes CDR1 SQVTM and CDR2 ANQGSEA. The CDR3 has 14 amino acids. V shed 6 bases and J 2 bases; nucleotides not matched to a gene: 8. In DNA, the CDR3 is TGCAGCGTCCTGACTAGCGGATTAACCTACGAGCAGTACTTC. Its protein product is CSVLTSGLTYEQYF.

The J gene is TRBJ1-3, the V gene TRBV25-1, with D perhaps matching TRBD1 (6 bases). CDR1 and CDR2 (germline): MGHDK, SYGVNS. Trimming cost V 6 bases and J 0 bases, with 9 bases left between them. CDR3 length: 14 amino acids. The CDR3 sequence: CASSDRSSGNTIYF. The CDR3 region has the DNA TGTGCCAGCAGCGACAGGAGCTCTGGAAACACCATATATTTT.

The chain uses TRBV19 and TRBJ2-3; tentatively, D is TRBD2 (5 bases). This CDR3 has 15 residues. Germline V gene lookup returns CDR1 LNHDA and CDR2 SQIVND (reference sequence). Trimming took 9 bases from V and 2 from J, leaving 18 bases between them. CDR3 in DNA: TGTGCCAGGGGTAATAGGGAGTCACTCACAGATACGCAGTATTTT. Protein sequence: CARGNRESLTDTQYF.

This chain joins TRBV5-1 and TRBJ1-6, with D uncertain. In germline, CDR1 is SGHRS, CDR2 YFSETQ. The V end lost 0 bases, the J end lost 5 bases, and 6 bases lay between the germline ends. The CDR3 runs to 14 residues. The CDR3 nucleotides are TGCGCCAGCAGCTTGGTAGGAGATAATTCACCCCTCCACTTT. Protein sequence: CASSLVGDNSPLHF.

V gene TRBV29-1 combines with J gene TRBJ1-2; 9 bases match TRBD1. The V and J ends lost 0 bases and 4 bases, in that order; junction bases with no gene match: 12. The CDR3 is made up of 17 amino acids. Germline values: CDR1 SQVTM, CDR2 ANQGSEA. DNA of the CDR3: TGCAGCGTTGAAGAATTCAGGACAGGGGACCTACGCTATGGCTACACCTTC. Encoded protein: CSVEEFRTGDLRYGYTF.

The rearrangement links TRBV28 to TRBJ1-1; unclear D gene. Germline V lookup: CDR1 MDHEN, CDR2 SYDVKM. V was clipped by 3 bases and J by 5 bases, with 4 bases between them. The CDR3 consists of 11 residues. The CDR3 spells CASSFGTEAFF. The DNA of the CDR3 is TGTGCCAGCAGTTTCGGGACTGAAGCTTTCTTT.

This clone was observed once. V is TRBV18 and J is TRBJ1-1; no definite D call. V lost 2 bases, J lost 0 bases, and 7 bases lay in between. In germline, CDR1 is KGHSH, CDR2 LQKENI. There are 14 residues in the CDR3. The CDR3 region is CASSPRLMNTEAFF. The CDR3 bases are TGTGCCAGCTCACCAAGACTCATGAACACTGAAGCTTTCTTT.

This chain connects TRBV27 to TRBJ1-2; D not resolved. The CDR3 loop spans 14 amino acids. Trimming pared 5 bases from V and 0 bases from J, leaving 10 bases between. In germline, CDR1 is MNHEY, CDR2 SMNVEV (reference sequence). CDR3 DNA: TGTGCCAGCAGTGGGCAGGCAGCTAACTATGGCTACACCTTC. It codes for CASSGQAANYGYTF.

This chain uses TRBV6-5 with TRBJ1-1, with D uncertain. The CDR3 loop spans 14 amino acids. Germline V CDR1 and CDR2: MNHEY, SVGAGI. Trimming shortened V by 2 bases and J by 5 bases, and 12 bases separated the two germline ends. This CDR3 is CASSYGGIGTEAFF. The CDR3, as DNA: TGTGCCAGCAGTTACGGCGGGATCGGGACTGAAGCTTTCTTT.

V gene TRBV5-1 combines with J gene TRBJ2-7; 7 bases line up with TRBD1. The CDR3 length is 14 residues. The V gene end was trimmed by 3 bases and the J gene end by 2 bases; junction bases not matched to a gene: 5. Germline V gene lookup returns CDR1 SGHRS and CDR2 YFSETQ. The CDR3 here is CASSSSGTAYEQYF. CDR3 nucleotides: TGCGCCAGCAGCTCCTCCGGGACAGCCTACGAGCAGTACTTC.

This clone was counted once. This rearrangement joins TRBV11-2 to TRBJ1-2, with a weak D call TRBD1 (5 bases). Germline CDR1 is SGHAT and CDR2 is FQNNGV. This CDR3 contains 13 residues. Trimming took off 2 bases at V and 8 bases at J, with 12 bases between the two ends. CDR3 region: CASSLRQGGGYTF. The CDR3 region has the DNA TGTGCCAGCAGCTTACGGCAGGGAGGCGGCTACACCTTC.

This sequence joins TRBV24-1 and TRBJ1-2, with TRBD1 matching over 10 bases. CDR1 is KGHDR and CDR2 is SFDVKD in the germline V gene. The CDR3 consists of 14 residues. V was clipped by 4 bases and J by 7 bases; unmatched bases: 5. CDR3 bases: TGTGCCACCAGTGACTCGGGACAGGGGTTTGGCTACACCTTC. Amino acid sequence: CATSDSGQGFGYTF.

The chain carries TRBV5-3 and TRBJ1-3, with 9 bases aligning to TRBD1. Being an ORF, TRBV5-3 has a function that is uncertain. This CDR3 region has 17 residues. V lost 6 bases, J lost 0 bases, and 10 bases stayed unmatched. The CDR3 region is CARNAGTGSSSGNTIYF. DNA of the CDR3: TGTGCCAGAAATGCCGGGACAGGGTCTTCCTCTGGAAACACCATATATTTT.

The chain couples TRBV20-1 to TRBJ1-5; a possible D gene is TRBD1 (5 bases). The V gene's germline CDR1 is DFQATT and CDR2 SNEGSKA (reference sequence). V was cut by 3 bases and J by 0 bases, with 12 bases left in between. The CDR3 contains 15 residues. The DNA for the CDR3 is TGCAGTGCTAGTCCGACAGAAGATAGCAATCAGCCCCAGCATTTT. Encoded protein: CSASPTEDSNQPQHF.

The V gene is TRBV2, the J gene TRBJ2-7; D may be TRBD2 (5 bases). The germline CDR1 and CDR2 sequences are SNHLY and FYNNEI. The CDR3 runs to 11 residues. Trimming took off 6 bases at V and 4 bases at J, with 7 bases between the two ends. CDR3 sequence reads: CASRGEYEQYF. The CDR3 bases are TGTGCCAGCAGGGGAGAGTACGAGCAGTACTTC. Together with reference TRBV2 and TRBJ2-7, the CDR3 gives the full variable domain: EPEVTQTPSHQVTQMGQEVILRCVPISNHLYFYWYRQILGQKVEFLVSFYNNEISEKSEIFDDQFSVERPDGSNFTLKIRSTKLEDSAMYFCASRGEYEQYFGPGTRLTVT.

This chain joins TRBV2 and TRBJ2-3; D gene ambiguous. V lost 4 bases, J lost 5 bases, and 16 bases lay in between. The CDR3 contains 15 residues. Germline V lookup: CDR1 SNHLY, CDR2 FYNNEI. CDR3 region: CASSVQPPPLDTQYF. In DNA, the CDR3 is TGTGCCAGCAGTGTACAGCCCCCCCCTCTAGATACGCAGTATTTT. The complete variable domain, with remaining parts taken from reference TRBV2 and TRBJ2-3, reads EPEVTQTPSHQVTQMGQEVILRCVPISNHLYFYWYRQILGQKVEFLVSFYNNEISEKSEIFDDQFSVERPDGSNFTLKIRSTKLEDSAMYFCASSVQPPPLDTQYFGPGTRLTVL.